This entry concerns a single T cell receptor (beta chain). Its antigen remains unidentified. This sample stems from a study of follicular helper T cells after annual influenza vaccination. Notes on the study in general: Change in circulating plasmablasts correlated with ICOS+CD38+ cTfh clonality change. Rare clonotypes were missed; only roughly 9.5-23% of cells gave TCRB. ICOS-CD38- cTfh most often held earlier Day 7 ICOS+CD38+ clones.

This CDR3 is built from 17 residues. Trimming stripped 6 bases from V and 0 bases from J, with 17 bases between. Germline V gene sequence: CDR1 MGHRA, CDR2 YSYEKL. TCRdb keeps only in-frame clones here, not all; method: immunoSEQ multiplex PCR. The sample carries fewer than 30,000 clones, around 80% recorded once. As to time point: 2014-2015 season, pre-vaccination. Adults were given seasonal inactivated influenza vaccine, and blood CD4 subsets were sorted before and after vaccination. The sequence was collected from an adult who received the influenza vaccine. The specimen was CXCR5+ CD38- circulating T follicular helper cells from blood, collected on the day of influenza vaccination. The subset was: circulating Tfh, non-naive CD4+CXCR5+PD-1+ (ICOS+CD38+ or ICOS-CD38-). V usage is TRBV4-1 and J usage is TRBJ1-4; D perhaps matches TRBD1 (6 bases). The CDR3 coding sequence is TGCGCCAGCAGTTGGATCTTAGACAGGTCAACTAATGAAAAACTGTTTTTT. This translates into CASSWILDRSTNEKLFF.